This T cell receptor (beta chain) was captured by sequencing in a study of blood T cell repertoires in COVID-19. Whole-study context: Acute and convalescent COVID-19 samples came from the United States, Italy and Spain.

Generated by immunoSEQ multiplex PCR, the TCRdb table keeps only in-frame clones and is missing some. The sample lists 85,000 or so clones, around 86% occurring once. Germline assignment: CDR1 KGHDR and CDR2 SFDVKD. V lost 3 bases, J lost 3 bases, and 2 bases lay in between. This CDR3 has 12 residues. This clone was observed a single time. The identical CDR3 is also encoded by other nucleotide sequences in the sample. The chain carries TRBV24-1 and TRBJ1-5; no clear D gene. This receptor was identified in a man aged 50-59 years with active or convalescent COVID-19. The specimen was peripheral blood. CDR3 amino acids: CATSDLNQPQHF. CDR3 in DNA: TGTGCCACCAGTGATCTCAATCAGCCCCAGCATTTT.